This is a list of T cell receptor beta chains from one sample in a study of shared clonotypes between healthy human individuals. Sequencing was performed with immunoSEQ multiplex PCR; in TCRdb, only in-frame clones are kept and a portion is missing. The sample has over a million clones, about 98.5% seen once; the top ten hold 0.36%. Sample: naive CD4+ T cells sorted from blood. These receptors were collected from a man younger than 40 in good health. Both conserved end residues are trimmed from each CDR3. The order of the fields is V gene, J gene, CDR3 protein.

TRBV10-2,TRBJ2-1,ATTSPSGSPNEQF
TRBV4-1,TRBJ2-1,ASSQAVSYNEQF
TRBV9,TRBJ2-7,ASSVGDREQY
TRBV19,TRBJ1-2,ASSITRKGPGSTGYT
TRBV5-6,TRBJ2-3,ASSLEGGRRDTQY
TRBV7-8,TRBJ2-3,ASSEGTRTSTDTQY
TRBV28,TRBJ2-7,ASSLSTYEQY
TRBV6-1,TRBJ1-2,ASSETNRGGYT
TRBV7-8,TRBJ1-5,ASSLGQDQPQH
TRBV6-6,TRBJ1-2,ASRGGRINNYGYT
TRBV7-2,TRBJ2-3,ASIQAGGTDTQY
TRBV9,TRBJ1-4,ASSVGANEKLF
TRBV4-2,TRBJ2-5,ASSQLGRETQY
TRBV15,TRBJ2-7,ATSRDRSYEQY
TRBV5-1,TRBJ2-3,ASSPARESRDTQY
TRBV4-1,TRBJ1-4,ASSQVYSPNEKLF
TRBV5-1,TRBJ2-7,ASSSPGIPAYEQY
TRBV25-1,TRBJ2-7,ASSDLYEQY
TRBV28,TRBJ1-5,ASSSIQGISNQPQH
TRBV11-2,TRBJ2-5,ASRPPGTGGHQETQY
TRBV4-2,TRBJ2-1,ASSQQSKQF
TRBV7-9,TRBJ1-1,ASRHTGDTEAF
TRBV10-3,TRBJ2-3,AISDLTDTQY
TRBV6-5,TRBJ2-7,ASRDRAYEQY
TRBV5-1,TRBJ2-7,ASSLDRGKEQY
TRBV12-5,TRBJ1-2,ASGKQVNYGYT
TRBV5-1,TRBJ1-1,ASGRDRVNTEAF
TRBV9,TRBJ2-3,ASSSSSREDTQY